This TCR beta chain was captured in a study of cytomegalovirus exposure and HLA in healthy donors. Study information: The Caucasian-associated ancestry cluster contained approximately 81% of the 398 genotyped donors.

Both 60 Vbeta primers and 13 Jbeta primers went into the PCR. Assay: immunoSEQ multiplex PCR; the TCRdb copy retains only in-frame clones and omits some. In the table there are roughly 140,000 clones, over 60% of which are singletons. The CDR3 consists of 17 residues. The V segment lost 3 bases and the J segment 7 bases; nucleotides outside the gene matches: 15. Germline V gives CDR1 SGDLS, CDR2 YYNGEE. The chain couples TRBV9 to TRBJ1-4; 7 bases align to TRBD1. The specimen was PBMCs. The clonotype originates from a man aged 35 to 55 in good health and CMV-seropositive. CDR3 coding DNA: TGTGCCAGCAGCGGCCAGGGGGGCAACCCCGACGGTGAAAAACTGTTTTTT. Its translation: CASSGQGGNPDGEKLFF.